What follows is one TCR beta chain and its context. This sample is drawn from a study of blood T cell repertoires in COVID-19. On the study more broadly: Sites across the United States, Italy and Spain contributed samples from acute and convalescent COVID-19. PBMCs, B-cell-depleted T cells, or T cells were the source of the cDNA or gDNA that made up the material.

As handled by the study authors: Amplification from reference gene primers served as the basis for estimated nucleated cell counts. Using immunoSEQ multiplex PCR, the repertoire was profiled, and TCRdb retains in-frame clones only, with some absent. V, J and clone size were drawn from that table, and D and trimming were deduced from the DNA. The sample contains approximately 190,000 clones, nearly 90% of which appear only once. The receptor comes from a man in his sixties with active or convalescent COVID-19. Sequencing used peripheral blood.

CDR3: CASSQDPAGGGSPLHF. As DNA, the CDR3 is TGCGCCAGCAGCCAAGACCCTGCCGGCGGCGGTTCACCCCTCCACTTT. The rearrangement uses TRBV4-1 and TRBJ1-6; D uncertain. This CDR3 is 16 amino acids long. V lost 0 bases and J 9 bases, leaving 15 bases between the germline ends. Germline CDR1 and CDR2: MGHRA and YSYEKL.